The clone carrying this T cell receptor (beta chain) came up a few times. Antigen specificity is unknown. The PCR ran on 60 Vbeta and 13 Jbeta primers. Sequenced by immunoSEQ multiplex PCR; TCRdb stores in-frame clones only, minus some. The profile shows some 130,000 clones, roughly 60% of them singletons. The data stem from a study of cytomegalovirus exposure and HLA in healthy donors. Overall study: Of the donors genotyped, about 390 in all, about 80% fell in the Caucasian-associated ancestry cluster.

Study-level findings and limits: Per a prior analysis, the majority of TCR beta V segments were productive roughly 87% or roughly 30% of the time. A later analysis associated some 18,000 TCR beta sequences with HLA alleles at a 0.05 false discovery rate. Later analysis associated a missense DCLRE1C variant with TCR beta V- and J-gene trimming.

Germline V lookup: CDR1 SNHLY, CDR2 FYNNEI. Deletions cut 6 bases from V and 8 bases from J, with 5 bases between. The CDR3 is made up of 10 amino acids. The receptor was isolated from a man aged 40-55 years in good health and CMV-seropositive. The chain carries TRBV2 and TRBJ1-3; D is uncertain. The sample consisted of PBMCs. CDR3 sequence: CASRRDTIYF. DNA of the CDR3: TGTGCCAGCAGACGGGACACCATATATTTT.